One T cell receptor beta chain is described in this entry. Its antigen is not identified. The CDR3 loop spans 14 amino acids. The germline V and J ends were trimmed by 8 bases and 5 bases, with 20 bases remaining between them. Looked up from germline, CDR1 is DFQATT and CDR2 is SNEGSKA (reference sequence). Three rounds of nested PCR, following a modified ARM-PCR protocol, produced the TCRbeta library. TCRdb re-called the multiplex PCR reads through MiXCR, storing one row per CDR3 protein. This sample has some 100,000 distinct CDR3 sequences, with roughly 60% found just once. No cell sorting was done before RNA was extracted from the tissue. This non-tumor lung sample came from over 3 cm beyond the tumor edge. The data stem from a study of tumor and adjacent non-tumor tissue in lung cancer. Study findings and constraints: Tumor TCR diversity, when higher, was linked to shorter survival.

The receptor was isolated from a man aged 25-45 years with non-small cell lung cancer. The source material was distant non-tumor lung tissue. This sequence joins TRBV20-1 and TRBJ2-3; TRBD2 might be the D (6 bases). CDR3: CSTVGGLLLDTQYF. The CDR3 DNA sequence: TGCAGTACGGTAGGTGGACTACTTCTAGATACGCAGTATTTT.